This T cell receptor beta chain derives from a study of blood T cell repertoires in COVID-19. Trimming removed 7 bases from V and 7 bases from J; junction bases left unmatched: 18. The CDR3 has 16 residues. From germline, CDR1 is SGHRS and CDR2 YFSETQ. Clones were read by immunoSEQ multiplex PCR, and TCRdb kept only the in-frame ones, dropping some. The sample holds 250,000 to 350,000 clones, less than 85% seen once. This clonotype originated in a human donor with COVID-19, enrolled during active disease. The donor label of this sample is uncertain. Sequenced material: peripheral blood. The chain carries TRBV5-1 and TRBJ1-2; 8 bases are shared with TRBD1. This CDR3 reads CASGPGQVGGVGGYTF. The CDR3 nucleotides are TGCGCCAGCGGCCCGGGACAGGTGGGGGGTGTCGGTGGCTACACCTTC.